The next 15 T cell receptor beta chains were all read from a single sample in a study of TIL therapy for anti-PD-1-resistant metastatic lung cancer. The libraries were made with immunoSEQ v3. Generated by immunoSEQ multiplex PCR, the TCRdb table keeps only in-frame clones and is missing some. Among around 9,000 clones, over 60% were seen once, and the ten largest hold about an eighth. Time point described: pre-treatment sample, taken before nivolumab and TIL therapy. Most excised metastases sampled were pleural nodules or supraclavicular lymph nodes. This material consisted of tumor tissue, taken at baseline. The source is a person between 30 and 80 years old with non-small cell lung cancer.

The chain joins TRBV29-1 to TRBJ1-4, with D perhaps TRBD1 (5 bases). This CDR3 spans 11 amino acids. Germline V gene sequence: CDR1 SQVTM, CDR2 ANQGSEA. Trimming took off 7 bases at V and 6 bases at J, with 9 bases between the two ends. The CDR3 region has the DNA TGCAGCGCGGGACTCCATGAAAAACTGTTTTTT. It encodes CSAGLHEKLFF.

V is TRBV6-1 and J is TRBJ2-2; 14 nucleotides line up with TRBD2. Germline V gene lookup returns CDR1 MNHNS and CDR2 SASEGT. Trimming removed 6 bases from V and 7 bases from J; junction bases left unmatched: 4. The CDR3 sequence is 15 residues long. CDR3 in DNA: TGTGCCAGCAGGGGGACTAGCGGGGGCATCGGGGAGCTGTTTTTT. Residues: CASRGTSGGIGELFF.

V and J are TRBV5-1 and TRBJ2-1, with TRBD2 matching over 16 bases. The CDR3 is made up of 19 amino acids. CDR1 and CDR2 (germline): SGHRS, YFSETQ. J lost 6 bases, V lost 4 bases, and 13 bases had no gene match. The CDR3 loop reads CASSTPEGLAGGPGNEQFF. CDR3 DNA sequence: TGCGCCAGCAGCACCCCAGAGGGACTAGCGGGAGGGCCCGGCAATGAGCAGTTCTTC. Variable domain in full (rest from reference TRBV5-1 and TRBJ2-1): KAGVTQTPRYLIKTRGQQVTLSCSPISGHRSVSWYQQTPGQGLQFLFEYFSETQRNKGNFPGRFSGRQFSNSRSEMNVSTLELGDSALYLCASSTPEGLAGGPGNEQFFGPGTRLTVL.

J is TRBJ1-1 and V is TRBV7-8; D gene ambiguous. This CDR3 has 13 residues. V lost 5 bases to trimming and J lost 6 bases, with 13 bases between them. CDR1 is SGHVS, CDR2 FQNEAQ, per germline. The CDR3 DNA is TGTGCCAGCAGCCCCATGGCAGTTTCTGAAGCTTTCTTT. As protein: CASSPMAVSEAFF.

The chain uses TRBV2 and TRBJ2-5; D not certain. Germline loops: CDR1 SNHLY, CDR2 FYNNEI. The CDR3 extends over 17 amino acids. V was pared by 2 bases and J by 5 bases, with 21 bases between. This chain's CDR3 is CASSEPLRVAVQETQYF. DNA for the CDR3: TGTGCCAGCAGTGAACCTCTCCGGGTAGCTGTGCAGGAGACCCAGTACTTC. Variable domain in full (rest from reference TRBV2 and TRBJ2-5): EPEVTQTPSHQVTQMGQEVILRCVPISNHLYFYWYRQILGQKVEFLVSFYNNEISEKSEIFDDQFSVERPDGSNFTLKIRSTKLEDSAMYFCASSEPLRVAVQETQYFGPGTRLLVL.

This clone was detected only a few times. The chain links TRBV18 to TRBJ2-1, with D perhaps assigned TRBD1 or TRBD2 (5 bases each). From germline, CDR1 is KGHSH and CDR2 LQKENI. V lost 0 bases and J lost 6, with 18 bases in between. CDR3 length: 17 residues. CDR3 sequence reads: CASSPPISYGALNEQFF. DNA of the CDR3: TGTGCCAGCTCACCACCTATCTCCTACGGGGCCCTCAATGAGCAGTTCTTC.

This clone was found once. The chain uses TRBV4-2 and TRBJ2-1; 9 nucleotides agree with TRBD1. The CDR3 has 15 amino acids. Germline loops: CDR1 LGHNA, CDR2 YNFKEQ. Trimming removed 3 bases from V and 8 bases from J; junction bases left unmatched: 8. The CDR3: CASSQVTGGSYEQFF. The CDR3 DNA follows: TGTGCCAGCAGCCAGGTTACAGGGGGCAGCTATGAGCAGTTCTTC.

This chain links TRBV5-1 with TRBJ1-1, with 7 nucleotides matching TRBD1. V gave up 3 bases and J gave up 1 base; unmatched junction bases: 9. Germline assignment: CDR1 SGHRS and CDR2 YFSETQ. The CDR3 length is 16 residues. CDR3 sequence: CASSYLPDRANTEAFF. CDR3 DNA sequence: TGCGCCAGCAGCTATCTTCCCGACAGGGCGAACACTGAAGCTTTCTTT.

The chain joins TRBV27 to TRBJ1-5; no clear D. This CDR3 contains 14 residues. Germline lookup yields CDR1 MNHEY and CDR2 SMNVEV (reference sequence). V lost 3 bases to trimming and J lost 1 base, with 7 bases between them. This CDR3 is CASSLSGSNQPQHF. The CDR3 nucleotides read TGTGCCAGCAGTTTGTCTGGCAGCAATCAGCCCCAGCATTTT.

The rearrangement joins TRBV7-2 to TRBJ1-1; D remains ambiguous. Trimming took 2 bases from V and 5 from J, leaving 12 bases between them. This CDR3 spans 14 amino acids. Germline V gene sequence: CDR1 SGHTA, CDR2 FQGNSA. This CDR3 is CASSLILIGTEAFF. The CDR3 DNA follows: TGTGCCAGCAGCTTAATACTCATCGGGACTGAAGCTTTCTTT.

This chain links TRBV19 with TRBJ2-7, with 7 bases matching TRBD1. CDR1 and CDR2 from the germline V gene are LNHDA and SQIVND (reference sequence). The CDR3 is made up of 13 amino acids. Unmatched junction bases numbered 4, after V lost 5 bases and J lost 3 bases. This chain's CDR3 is CASSEGAGYEQYF. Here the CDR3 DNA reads TGTGCCAGTAGTGAGGGGGCGGGCTACGAGCAGTACTTC. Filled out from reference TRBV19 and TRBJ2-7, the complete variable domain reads DGGITQSPKYLFRKEGQNVTLSCEQNLNHDAMYWYRQDPGQGLRLIYYSQIVNDFQKGDIAEGYSVSREKKESFPLTVTSAQKNPTAFYLCASSEGAGYEQYFGPGTRLTVT.

DNA of the CDR3: TGTGCCAGCAGGGCTAATGGCGGGAAGAGCACAGATACGCAGTATTTT. This codes for CASRANGGKSTDTQYF. The chain has TRBV21-1 and TRBJ2-3; the DNA was not compared with TRBD2, the D call given in the table. TRBV21-1 is labeled a pseudogene. The CDR3 has 16 residues.

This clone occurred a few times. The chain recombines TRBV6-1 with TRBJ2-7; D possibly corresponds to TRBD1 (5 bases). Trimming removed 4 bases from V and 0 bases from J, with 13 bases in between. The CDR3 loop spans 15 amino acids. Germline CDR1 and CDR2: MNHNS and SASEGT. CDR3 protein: CASSGADISSYEQYF. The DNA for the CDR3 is TGTGCCAGCAGTGGGGCGGACATCAGCTCCTACGAGCAGTACTTC.

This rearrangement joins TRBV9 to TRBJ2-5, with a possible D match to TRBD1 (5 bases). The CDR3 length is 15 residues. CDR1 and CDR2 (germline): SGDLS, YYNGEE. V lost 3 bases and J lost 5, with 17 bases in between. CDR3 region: CASSATLGVQETQYF. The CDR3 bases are TGTGCCAGCAGCGCCACCCTAGGGGTGCAGGAGACCCAGTACTTC.

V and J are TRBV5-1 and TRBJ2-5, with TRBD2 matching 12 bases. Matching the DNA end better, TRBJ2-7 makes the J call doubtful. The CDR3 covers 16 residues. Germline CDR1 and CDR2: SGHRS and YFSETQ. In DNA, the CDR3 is TGCGCCAGCAGCCCCGAGCTAGCGGGAGGGCCCCACGAGCAGTACTTC. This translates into CASSPELAGGPHEQYF.